Below are 25 T cell receptor beta chains sequenced from a single sample in a study of blood T cell repertoires in COVID-19. Method: immunoSEQ multiplex PCR; TCRdb's copy keeps in-frame clones and lacks some. The profile covers fewer than 200,000 clones, with roughly 85% appearing a single time and under 9.5% taken by the ten largest. The sample consisted of peripheral blood. The receptors shown here come from a man in his forties or fifties with active or convalescent COVID-19.

The gene calls are TRBV7-3 and TRBJ1-5; no reliable D call. Trimming took 6 bases from V and 1 from J, leaving 19 bases between them. The CDR3 loop spans 17 amino acids. Per the germline V gene, CDR1 is SGHTA and CDR2 is FQGTGA. CDR3 coding DNA: TGTGCCAGCAGACTAAAGGAGGGCCGATTGAGCAATCAGCCCCAGCATTTT. This gives the protein CASRLKEGRLSNQPQHF. Using reference TRBV7-3 and TRBJ1-5 for the parts outside the CDR3, the full variable domain is GAGVSQTPSNKVTEKGKYVELRCDPISGHTALYWYRQSLGQGPEFLIYFQGTGAADDSGLPNDRFFAVRPEGSVSTLKIQRTERGDSAVYLCASRLKEGRLSNQPQHFGDGTRLSIL.

The rearrangement uses TRBV19 and TRBJ1-4, with 8 bases identical to TRBD1. The CDR3 is 16 amino acids. V was pared by 4 bases and J by 8 bases, with 12 bases of the junction left unmatched. The germline CDR1 and CDR2 sequences are LNHDA and SQIVND (reference sequence). The CDR3 protein is CASSTAEGQGREKLFF. Written as DNA, the CDR3 is TGTGCCAGTAGTACCGCGGAAGGACAGGGTCGAGAAAAACTGTTTTTT.

CDR3 loop: CASSPEGYGYTF. The CDR3, as DNA: TGTGCCAGCAGCCCTGAGGGCTATGGCTACACCTTC. The V gene is TRBV3-1 (or the pseudogene TRBV3-2), the J gene TRBJ1-2; the D is unclear. Germline-derived CDR1 and CDR2 are LGHDT and YNNKEL (reference sequence). V was trimmed by 4 bases and J by 4 bases, leaving 7 bases between them. The CDR3 covers 12 residues.

The chain recombines TRBV18 with TRBJ2-3, with D hard to call. The germline gives CDR1 KGHSH, CDR2 LQKENI. The CDR3 length is 15 residues. V was clipped by 3 bases and J by 0 bases, with 10 bases between them. The CDR3 loop is CASSPTSYSTDTQYF. The CDR3 DNA reads as TGTGCCAGCTCACCGACTTCCTATAGCACAGATACGCAGTATTTT.

The chain combines TRBV4-2 with TRBJ2-5; the D is unclear. The CDR3 contains 12 residues. Trimming left V 1 base short and J 5 bases short, with 5 bases between. The V gene's germline CDR1 is LGHNA and CDR2 YNFKEQ. The CDR3 loop is CASSQARETQYF. Here the CDR3 DNA reads TGTGCCAGCAGCCAAGCCCGGGAGACCCAGTACTTC.

This rearrangement joins TRBV3-1 (or the pseudogene TRBV3-2) to TRBJ1-3; D might be TRBD1 (6 bases). The V end lost 6 bases, the J end lost 1 base, and 19 bases lay between the germline ends. The CDR3 loop spans 17 amino acids. Germline loops: CDR1 LGHDT, CDR2 YNNKEL (reference sequence). This CDR3 is CASRFIQGIRSGNTIYF. The CDR3 DNA follows: TGTGCCAGCAGGTTTATCCAGGGGATCCGTTCTGGAAACACCATATATTTT.

V is TRBV18 and J is TRBJ1-2; 9 bases fit TRBD1. The V and J ends lost 4 bases and 2 bases, in that order; junction bases with no gene match: 11. CDR1 is KGHSH and CDR2 is LQKENI in the germline V gene. This CDR3 region has 17 residues. In nucleotides, the CDR3 is TGTGCCAGCTCACAAATGGGGACAGGGCAGTGGAACTATGGCTACACCTTC. Its protein product is CASSQMGTGQWNYGYTF.

The chain combines TRBV4-2 with TRBJ2-3; possible D gene TRBD2, 6 bases. CDR1 LGHNA and CDR2 YNFKEQ come from the germline V gene. V was shortened by 7 bases and J by 3 bases, with 11 bases between the two germline ends. CDR3 length equals 13 residues. The CDR3 is CASNEGGTDTQYF. The CDR3, as DNA: TGTGCCAGCAACGAGGGAGGTACAGATACGCAGTATTTT.

The genes are TRBV2 and TRBJ2-7, with a weak D call TRBD2 (6 bases). Trimming took off 4 bases at V and 5 bases at J, with 12 bases between the two ends. CDR1 and CDR2 (germline): SNHLY, FYNNEI. The CDR3 is 13 residues long. Written as DNA, the CDR3 is TGTGCCAGCAGTGTGGGGGGTATGAACGAGCAGTACTTC. Translating it yields CASSVGGMNEQYF.

The V call is TRBV2, the J call TRBJ1-4; no clear D. The germline gives CDR1 SNHLY, CDR2 FYNNEI. Trimming removed 3 bases at V and 6 bases at J, with 11 bases between. This CDR3 is built from 14 residues. The CDR3 DNA sequence: TGTGCCAGCAGTGACGGCCCGAGGTATGAAAAACTGTTTTTT. This gives the protein CASSDGPRYEKLFF. Full variable domain (outside the CDR3, taken from reference TRBV2 and TRBJ1-4): EPEVTQTPSHQVTQMGQEVILRCVPISNHLYFYWYRQILGQKVEFLVSFYNNEISEKSEIFDDQFSVERPDGSNFTLKIRSTKLEDSAMYFCASSDGPRYEKLFFGSGTQLSVL.

The chain employs TRBV10-3 and TRBJ2-3; D possibly corresponds to TRBD2 (5 bases). The CDR3 sequence is 13 residues long. Trimming removed 4 bases from V and 4 bases from J, with 9 bases in between. Germline loops: CDR1 ENHRY, CDR2 SYGVKD. CDR3 protein: CAISAAESDTQYF. CDR3 bases: TGTGCCATCAGTGCAGCGGAGTCAGATACGCAGTATTTT.

The chain employs TRBV28 and TRBJ1-5; D gene uncertain. Germline-derived CDR1 and CDR2 are MDHEN and SYDVKM. Trimming cost V 5 bases and J 1 base, with 9 bases left between them. The CDR3 sequence is 14 residues long. The CDR3 loop reads CASSPNRSNQPQHF. The CDR3 DNA follows: TGTGCCAGCAGTCCCAACAGAAGCAATCAGCCCCAGCATTTT.

The chain employs TRBV19 and TRBJ1-1, with a possible D match to TRBD1 (5 bases). V was cut by 9 bases and J by 5 bases, with 13 bases left in between. The V gene's germline CDR1 is LNHDA and CDR2 SQIVND (reference sequence). The CDR3 is 12 residues long. For the CDR3, the DNA is TGTGCCAGCCGGGGGGGGAGGACTGAAGCTTTCTTT. It is translated as CASRGGRTEAFF.

The chain couples TRBV2 to TRBJ1-2; TRBD1 agrees at 7 bases. The V segment lost 6 bases and the J segment 5 bases; nucleotides outside the gene matches: 9. The length of the CDR3 is 14 residues. Germline V lookup: CDR1 SNHLY, CDR2 FYNNEI. CDR3 DNA: TGTGCCAGCAGGAGCGGACAGGCATATTATGGCTACACCTTC. Its translation: CASRSGQAYYGYTF.

CDR3 sequence (DNA): TGTGCCAGCGGGACAGGGGCCGGGGATTCACCCCTCCACTTT. It encodes CASGTGAGDSPLHF. The rearrangement joins TRBV5-4 to TRBJ1-6, with 10 bases that match TRBD1. In germline, CDR1 is SGHNT, CDR2 YYREEE (reference sequence). V shed 7 bases, J shed 8 bases, and the junction held 6 bases outside the gene matches. There are 14 residues in the CDR3. The variable domain in full, with the rest retrieved from reference TRBV5-4 and TRBJ1-6, is ETGVTQSPTHLIKTRGQQVTLRCSSQSGHNTVSWYQQALGQGPQFIFQYYREEENGRGNFPPRFSGLQFPNYSSELNVNALELDDSALYLCASGTGAGDSPLHFGNGTRLTVT.

The chain employs TRBV11-3 and TRBJ2-1; a possible D gene is TRBD1 (5 bases). Germline lookup yields CDR1 SGHNT and CDR2 YENEEA. CDR3 length equals 17 residues. V was trimmed by 0 bases and J by 9 bases, leaving 21 bases between them. CDR3 coding DNA: TGTGCCAGCAGCTTAGATGGTGGGGCCGCCCCGGCCGGTGAGCAGTTCTTC. Its translation: CASSLDGGAAPAGEQFF.

This clone was recorded a few times. This chain uses TRBV15 with TRBJ2-3, with 8 bases matching TRBD1. The CDR3 extends over 17 amino acids. The germline V gene has CDR1 LNHNV and CDR2 YYDKDF (reference sequence). V lost 4 bases and J lost 0; bases outside the gene matches: 9. DNA for the CDR3: TGTGCCACCAGCAAAAAGACCGGGACAGGAAGCACAGATACGCAGTATTTT. Amino acid sequence: CATSKKTGTGSTDTQYF.

The chain has TRBV6-2 or TRBV6-3 and TRBJ1-3; D gene unclear. The CDR3 has 16 residues. Trimming took 4 bases from V and 0 from J, leaving 13 bases between them. CDR1 and CDR2 from the germline V gene are MNHEY and SVGEGT. CDR3 in amino acids: CASSFLRVNSGNTIYF. The CDR3 region has the DNA TGTGCCAGCAGTTTTCTTCGGGTGAACTCTGGAAACACCATATATTTT.

This chain uses TRBV5-4 with TRBJ1-2; D not resolved. The germline V gene has CDR1 SGHNT and CDR2 YYREEE (reference sequence). The CDR3 is 12 residues long. The V and J ends lost 0 bases and 4 bases respectively, with 4 bases between them. CDR3 protein: CASSLDSYGYTF. The CDR3 DNA reads TGTGCCAGCAGCTTGGACAGCTATGGCTACACCTTC.

This clone was seen a single time. This sequence joins TRBV7-9 and TRBJ1-1, with no clear D. The V end lost 3 bases, the J end lost 8 bases, and 10 bases lay between the germline ends. Germline V gene data show CDR1 as SEHNR and CDR2 as FQNEAQ (reference sequence). The CDR3 is 12 amino acids. In DNA form, the CDR3 reads TGTGCCAGCAGCTTTTCCTCAGGAGAAGCTTTCTTT. Protein sequence: CASSFSSGEAFF.

V and J are TRBV7-2 and TRBJ1-1; possibly TRBD1 for D (5 bases). The CDR3 has 15 amino acids. Trimming took off 1 base at V and 1 base at J, with 10 bases between the two ends. CDR1 is SGHTA and CDR2 is FQGNSA in the germline V gene. CDR3 in amino acids: CASSLGGAANTEAFF. Here the CDR3 DNA reads TGTGCCAGCAGCTTAGGTGGGGCGGCGAACACTGAAGCTTTCTTT.

The chain joins TRBV5-6 to TRBJ2-3, with 7 bases lining up with TRBD1. This CDR3 is 17 amino acids long. CDR1 and CDR2 from the germline V gene are SGHDT and YYEEEE. The J segment lost 1 base and the V segment lost 4 bases, leaving 12 bases of the junction unmatched. The CDR3: CASSQLLQGSGTDTQYF. The CDR3 DNA sequence: TGTGCCAGCAGCCAATTACTACAGGGGTCGGGCACAGATACGCAGTATTTT.

The J gene is TRBJ1-5, the V gene TRBV4-2, with D unclear. This CDR3 spans 12 amino acids. V dropped 0 bases and J dropped 9 bases, with 6 bases sitting between them. Germline CDR1 is LGHNA and CDR2 is YNFKEQ. CDR3 in amino acids: CASSQDSGPQHF. The CDR3 bases are TGTGCCAGCAGCCAAGACTCAGGGCCCCAGCATTTT.

On this clone: Germline and junction disagree at one end, which may indicate a read error. J is TRBJ1-4 and V is TRBV6-6; D is uncertain. Germline CDR1 MNHNY, CDR2 SVGAGI (reference sequence). This CDR3 has 14 amino acids. CDR3 protein: CASSYSEGNEKLFF. CDR3 nucleotides: TGTGCCAGCAGCTACTCCGAGGGTAATGAAAAACTGTTTTTT.

The chain uses TRBV24-1 and TRBJ2-3; TRBD2 might be the D (5 bases). V dropped 0 bases and J dropped 1 base, with 13 bases sitting between them. The CDR3 is 17 amino acids. Germline CDR1 KGHDR, CDR2 SFDVKD. CDR3: CATSDLTIVRGTDTQYF. The CDR3 region has the DNA TGTGCCACCAGTGATTTGACTATAGTGAGGGGCACAGATACGCAGTATTTT.